The next 32 T cell receptor beta chains were all read from a single sample in a study of CD8+CD57+ T cells in acquired aplastic anemia. Both TCR beta VDJ combination and CDR3 sequence profiling were carried out. Genomic DNA was the template for this profiling. TCRdb processed the reads anew with MiXCR; each CDR3 protein has one entry. The data contain under 250,000 distinct CDR3 sequences, roughly 33% of them singletons. The source material was sorted CD4+, CD8+, or CD8+CD57+ T cells (not recorded which) from PBMCs. All receptors come from a human donor in good health, serving as a control.

This clonotype was seen just once. The V call is TRBV9, the J call TRBJ1-1; no definite D call. Trimming stripped 2 bases from V and 5 bases from J, with 10 bases between. This CDR3 is 13 amino acids long. Germline V gives CDR1 SGDLS, CDR2 YYNGEE. The CDR3 DNA reads TGTGCCAGCAGCGTGGGGTCTGAGACTGAAGCTTTCTTT. Translation gives CASSVGSETEAFF.

This clonotype was recorded at least ten times. The V call is TRBV7-6, the J call TRBJ1-3, with no clear D. The CDR3 sequence is 13 residues long. The ends were cut back, 5 bases at V and 4 bases at J, with 9 bases in the middle. CDR1 is SGHVS and CDR2 is FNYEAQ in the germline V gene. In DNA, the CDR3 is TGTGCCAGCAGCCAAGAAGACGGAAACACCATATATTTT. This encodes CASSQEDGNTIYF.

This clonotype was detected a few times. This chain connects TRBV24-1 to TRBJ2-5; tentatively, D is TRBD2 (5 bases). The CDR3 covers 13 residues. Deletions cut 4 bases from V and 2 bases from J, with 7 bases between. Germline-derived CDR1 and CDR2 are KGHDR and SFDVKD. CDR3 in DNA: TGTGCCACCAGTGAGGAGGTACAAGAGACCCAGTACTTC. The encoded protein is CATSEEVQETQYF.

Comments on this clonotype: Because the CDR3 is missing its conserved closing phenylalanine or tryptophan, this is likely a read error. V is TRBV12-3 or TRBV12-4 and J is TRBJ2-1; D perhaps matches TRBD2 (7 bases). The V gene lost 3 bases and the J gene lost 9 bases, with 12 bases spanning the gap. The CDR3 contains 13 residues. CDR3 amino acids: CASSLRGGSEQFL. The CDR3, as DNA: TGTGCCAGCAGTTTGAGGGGGGGCTCTGAGCAGTTCCTC.

The CDR3 nucleotides read TGTGCCAGTAGTATTGACAGGGGGGAGACCCAGTACTTC. This translates into CASSIDRGETQYF. This chain connects TRBV19 to TRBJ2-5; 9 bases are a match to TRBD1. The CDR3 is made up of 13 amino acids. J lost 5 bases, V lost 3 bases, and 1 base had no gene match. Germline V gene lookup returns CDR1 LNHDA and CDR2 SQIVND (reference sequence). Combining the CDR3 with reference TRBV19 and TRBJ2-5 gives the whole variable domain DGGITQSPKYLFRKEGQNVTLSCEQNLNHDAMYWYRQDPGQGLRLIYYSQIVNDFQKGDIAEGYSVSREKKESFPLTVTSAQKNPTAFYLCASSIDRGETQYFGPGTRLLVL.

This clonotype was counted at least ten times. The chain couples TRBV13 to TRBJ2-7, with 10 bases fitting TRBD2. Germline CDR1 is PRHDT and CDR2 is FYEKMQ (reference sequence). The trim removed 6 bases at V and 7 bases at J, leaving 9 bases unmatched. This CDR3 contains 14 residues. CDR3 DNA: TGTGCCAGCAGGCGGAGCGGGAGGGCGGGGGAGCAGTACTTC. Translation: CASRRSGRAGEQYF.

The rearrangement joins TRBV20-1 to TRBJ1-2, with D perhaps matching TRBD1 (5 bases). The CDR3 runs to 18 residues. Between the trimmed V and J ends, which lost 0 bases and 5 bases, there was a span of 25 bases. Germline V gene data show CDR1 as DFQATT and CDR2 as SNEGSKA (reference sequence). DNA for the CDR3: TGCAGTGCTAGAGATCGTGGGACCCCGGGCGATAGCCTATATGGCTACACCTTC. Its translation is CSARDRGTPGDSLYGYTF.

There are many counts of this clonotype. The V call is TRBV20-1, the J call TRBJ2-5; TRBD2 aligns across 9 bases. The CDR3 loop spans 15 amino acids. Trimming took 4 bases from V and 2 from J; bases not matched to a gene: 8. Germline V lookup: CDR1 DFQATT, CDR2 SNEGSKA (reference sequence). CDR3 DNA sequence: TGCAGTGCTACTAGCGGGATAGGATATCAAGAGACCCAGTACTTC. Translated: CSATSGIGYQETQYF.

This clonotype was counted many times. V is TRBV19 and J is TRBJ2-7; D perhaps matches TRBD1 (6 bases). V was clipped by 5 bases and J by 2 bases, with 7 bases between them. This CDR3 contains 12 residues. Germline CDR1 LNHDA, CDR2 SQIVND (reference sequence). CDR3 amino acids: CASSGGTYEQYF. The CDR3 DNA is TGTGCCAGTAGTGGGGGCACCTACGAGCAGTACTTC.

CDR3 DNA sequence: TGTGCCAGCAGCAATGGGGACAGGGTTAATGAGCAGTTCTTC. This codes for CASSNGDRVNEQFF. This chain uses TRBV6-5 with TRBJ2-1; TRBD1 agrees at 9 bases. The CDR3 has 14 amino acids. V gave up 6 bases and J gave up 7 bases; unmatched junction bases: 7. Germline V gives CDR1 MNHEY, CDR2 SVGAGI.

This clonotype was found many times. The V call is TRBV12-3 or TRBV12-4, the J call TRBJ1-3; D not certain. This CDR3 region has 11 residues. The V end lost 3 bases, the J end lost 4 bases, and 1 base lay between the germline ends. DNA for the CDR3: TGTGCCAGCAGTTTCGGAAACACCATATATTTT. Translated: CASSFGNTIYF.

A note on this clonotype: At one boundary the junction diverges from the germline segment, which might be a read error. The chain combines TRBV7-2 with TRBJ1-4; the D gene is possibly TRBD1 (5 bases). The germline gives CDR1 SGHTA, CDR2 FQGNSA. The CDR3 runs to 15 residues. The CDR3 sequence: CASNGGAGYNEKLVF. The CDR3 DNA is TGTGCCAGCAACGGCGGGGCAGGGTATAATGAAAAACTGGTTTTT.

This clonotype occurred many times. The chain combines TRBV2 with TRBJ2-7; the D is unclear. V shed 5 bases and J shed 3 bases, with 11 bases lying between them. This CDR3 comprises 13 residues. Per germline, CDR1 SNHLY and CDR2 FYNNEI. Here the CDR3 DNA reads TGTGCCAGCAGTCTCGTCCCCGACTACGAGCAGTACTTC. Amino acid sequence: CASSLVPDYEQYF.

This clonotype was seen at least ten times. This rearrangement joins TRBV7-9 to TRBJ1-2; possibly TRBD1 for D (5 bases). CDR3 length equals 15 residues. The germline CDR1 and CDR2 sequences are SEHNR and FQNEAQ (reference sequence). Trimming removed 7 bases from V and 10 bases from J, with 25 bases in between. The CDR3 DNA sequence: TGTGCCAGCAACCACCTACCCGGGACGCCTAGAGACTACACCTTC. It specifies CASNHLPGTPRDYTF.

This clonotype appeared a few times. It may be a read error: a sequence one base away is much more abundant. The chain links TRBV20-1 to TRBJ2-5; D call uncertain. In germline, CDR1 is DFQATT, CDR2 SNEGSKA (reference sequence). The CDR3 extends over 11 amino acids. Written as DNA, the CDR3 is TGCAGTGGAATAGACCAAGGGACCCAGTACTTC. It translates to CSGIDQGTQYF.

This chain joins TRBV4-1 and TRBJ1-2, with 9 bases that match TRBD1. Germline V CDR1 and CDR2: MGHRA, YSYEKL. This CDR3 is built from 18 residues. V lost 3 bases and J lost 5; bases outside the gene matches: 16. CDR3 DNA: TGCGCCAGCAGCCAGCGTTGGGGATCCGGGACAGGGAGGTATGGCTACACCTTC. Translating it yields CASSQRWGSGTGRYGYTF.

About this clonotype: One junction end disagrees with the germline gene, perhaps due to a read error. J is TRBJ2-7 and V is TRBV4-1, with 8 bases aligning to TRBD1. Germline V gives CDR1 MGHRA, CDR2 YSYEKL. The CDR3 length is 15 residues. The CDR3, as DNA: TGCGCCAGCGACCCTGGACAGGGTGACGCCTACGAGCAGTGCTTC. It translates to CASDPGQGDAYEQCF.

The chain carries TRBV7-6 and TRBJ2-1; the D call may be TRBD1 or TRBD2 (6 bases each). V gave up 5 bases and J gave up 8 bases, with 16 bases separating them. The germline CDR1 and CDR2 sequences are SGHVS and FNYEAQ. The CDR3 loop spans 14 amino acids. The CDR3 sequence is CASSPRAEGDEQFF. The CDR3 bases are TGTGCCAGCAGCCCTAGGGCGGAGGGGGATGAGCAGTTCTTC.

This clonotype appeared once. The chain is built from TRBV20-1 and TRBJ2-5; D possibly uses TRBD1 or TRBD2 (5 bases each). Germline lookup yields CDR1 DFQATT and CDR2 SNEGSKA (reference sequence). V lost 6 bases and J lost 4, with 15 bases in between. The CDR3 runs 13 residues. CDR3 nucleotides: TGCAGTGCCACTAGTAGGGACCGAGAGACCCAGTACTTC. Translated: CSATSRDRETQYF.

This clonotype has only a few counts. The chain recombines TRBV18 with TRBJ2-7, with 10 bases aligning to TRBD1. The CDR3 length is 15 residues. Per germline, CDR1 KGHSH and CDR2 LQKENI. The junction had 3 bases not matched to a gene; V was cut back by 2 bases and J by 2 bases. The CDR3 reads CASSPGQGVTYEQYF. Written as DNA, the CDR3 is TGTGCCAGCTCACCAGGACAGGGGGTCACCTACGAGCAGTACTTC.

This rearrangement joins TRBV7-3 to TRBJ1-5; the D gene is possibly TRBD1 (5 bases). The CDR3 extends over 12 amino acids. The V gene lost 10 bases and the J gene lost 7 bases, with 14 bases spanning the gap. CDR1 is SGHTA and CDR2 is FQGTGA in the germline V gene. DNA for the CDR3: TGTGCCACCCTTCCCGGGGGGCAGCCCCAGCATTTT. Translating gives CATLPGGQPQHF.

Turning to this clonotype: With a much larger clone just one base away, this may be a read error. The gene calls are TRBV7-3 and TRBJ2-1; 7 bases are a match to TRBD1. CDR1 is SGHTA and CDR2 is FQGTGA in the germline V gene. CDR3 length: 15 amino acids. CDR3: CASSLRQGVLNAQFF. The DNA for the CDR3 is TGTGCCAGCAGCTTAAGACAGGGTGTTCTCAATGCGCAGTTCTTC.

This clonotype was recorded only once. The rearrangement uses TRBV4-2 and TRBJ2-7; 8 bases align to TRBD1. Germline loops: CDR1 LGHNA, CDR2 YNFKEQ. With 4 bases clipped from V and 3 bases from J, the junction kept 23 bases outside the gene matches. The CDR3 contains 20 residues. This CDR3 reads CASSPLGGAGGAGLVYEQYF. In DNA form, the CDR3 reads TGTGCCAGCAGCCCCCTGGGCGGGGCAGGGGGCGCGGGATTGGTCTACGAGCAGTACTTC.

For this clonotype: The junction shows a germline mismatch at one end, possibly a read error. V and J are TRBV19 and TRBJ2-7, with 7 bases matching TRBD2. CDR3 length: 13 amino acids. CDR1 and CDR2 from the germline V gene are LNHDA and SQIVND (reference sequence). CDR3: CASGEGRDYEQHF. As DNA, the CDR3 is TGTGCCAGTGGCGAAGGCAGGGACTACGAGCAGCACTTC.

At least ten counts were recorded for this clonotype. The genes are TRBV20-1 and TRBJ1-2; D may be TRBD1 (5 bases). The CDR3 length is 14 residues. Germline V gene lookup returns CDR1 DFQATT and CDR2 SNEGSKA (reference sequence). Trimming took 5 bases from V and 0 from J, leaving 13 bases between them. The CDR3 sequence is CSARLTAPNYGYTF. The CDR3, as DNA: TGCAGTGCTCGACTGACAGCTCCTAACTATGGCTACACCTTC.

This clonotype was seen repeatedly, ten times or more. V usage is TRBV18 and J usage is TRBJ1-2; TRBD1 matches at 7 bases. Trimming at V came to 2 bases and at J to 7 bases, leaving 4 bases not matched to a gene. The CDR3 has 13 amino acids. CDR1 and CDR2 (germline): KGHSH, LQKENI. In nucleotides, the CDR3 is TGTGCCAGCTCACCAGGACAGGCCGGTGGCTACACCTTC. It is translated as CASSPGQAGGYTF.

This clonotype was observed a single time. The chain employs TRBV6-5 and TRBJ1-5; 7 positions agree with TRBD1. Germline CDR1 and CDR2: MNHEY and SVGAGI. V trimming: 4 bases; J trimming: 3 bases; junction bases outside the gene matches: 9. CDR3 length equals 16 residues. Written as DNA, the CDR3 is TGTGCCAGCAGTTTATCCGGACAGGCCAACAATCAGCCCCAGCATTTT. Its translation: CASSLSGQANNQPQHF.

This clonotype was observed a handful of times. This chain connects TRBV9 to TRBJ2-5; 7 bases are shared with TRBD1. The germline gives CDR1 SGDLS, CDR2 YYNGEE. The CDR3 is made up of 15 amino acids. Trimming removed 2 bases from V and 2 bases from J; junction bases left unmatched: 6. The chain's CDR3 is CASSVRTGPQETQYF. The DNA of the CDR3 is TGTGCCAGCAGCGTGAGGACAGGACCACAAGAGACCCAGTACTTC.

On this clonotype: Here the CDR3 omits its conserved ending phenylalanine or tryptophan, so a read error is the likely source. The chain combines TRBV7-3 with TRBJ2-7, with TRBD1 matching 7 bases. V dropped 2 bases and J dropped 3; count of bases not matched to a gene: 7. Germline lookup yields CDR1 SGHTA and CDR2 FQGTGA. The CDR3 runs 15 residues. The CDR3 region has the DNA TGTGCCAGCAGCTTAGTAGGGGGCGCAGGCTACGAGCAGTACTCC. Its translation: CASSLVGGAGYEQYS.

Details on this clonotype: This sequence may be a read error, since a much larger clone differs from it by one base. The V and J genes are TRBV9 and TRBJ1-2; D call uncertain. The CDR3 loop spans 14 amino acids. Per the germline V gene, CDR1 is SGDLS and CDR2 is YYNGEE. The germline V and J ends were trimmed by 4 bases and 4 bases, with 14 bases remaining between them. The CDR3 sequence is CASSPRLISYGYTF. The CDR3 DNA is TGTGCCAGCAGCCCACGACTGATTAGCTATGGCTACACCTTC.

Ten or more counts support this clonotype. This chain connects TRBV20-1 to TRBJ1-2; TRBD1 matches at 8 bases. The CDR3 totals 13 residues. The V gene's germline CDR1 is DFQATT and CDR2 SNEGSKA (reference sequence). The junction had 2 bases not matched to a gene; V was cut back by 3 bases and J by 2 bases. CDR3 nucleotide sequence: TGCAGTGCTAGCCGACAGGGGAACTATGGCTACACCTTC. Translated, it gives CSASRQGNYGYTF.

This clonotype has just a few counts. The rearrangement links TRBV7-9 to TRBJ2-2, with D tentatively TRBD2 (6 bases). Germline V lookup: CDR1 SEHNR, CDR2 FQNEAQ (reference sequence). V shed 2 bases and J shed 4 bases, with 11 bases lying between them. This CDR3 region has 15 residues. This CDR3 reads CASSLSGGITGELFF. The CDR3 DNA reads TGTGCCAGCAGCTTATCGGGCGGGATCACCGGGGAGCTGTTTTTT.